This TCR beta chain was captured in a study of a mutant IDH1 vaccine in newly diagnosed glioma. Germline V gives CDR1 LGHNA, CDR2 YNFKEQ. The CDR3 consists of 16 residues. With 10 bases removed from V and 0 bases from J, the gap between germline ends came to 19 bases. Turning to this clone: As yet, its antigen is unknown.

As for time point: week 47, end of study. Vaccination used 300 ug of mutant IDH1 20-mer peptide per dose, with topical imiquimod. Assay: immunoSEQ multiplex PCR; the TCRdb copy retains only in-frame clones and omits some. This table holds 30,000 to 40,000 clones, about nine tenths found once. The sample in question was PBMCs, obtained from a glioma patient whose treatment included an IDH1 peptide vaccine. This chain uses TRBV4-2 with TRBJ1-3, with a possible D match to TRBD1 (5 bases). The TCR sequence derives from a man in his forties or fifties with glioma. The CDR3 nucleotides are TGTGCCACCAAGAGGTCGGGGACTAACTCTGGAAACACCATATATTTT. Residues: CATKRSGTNSGNTIYF.